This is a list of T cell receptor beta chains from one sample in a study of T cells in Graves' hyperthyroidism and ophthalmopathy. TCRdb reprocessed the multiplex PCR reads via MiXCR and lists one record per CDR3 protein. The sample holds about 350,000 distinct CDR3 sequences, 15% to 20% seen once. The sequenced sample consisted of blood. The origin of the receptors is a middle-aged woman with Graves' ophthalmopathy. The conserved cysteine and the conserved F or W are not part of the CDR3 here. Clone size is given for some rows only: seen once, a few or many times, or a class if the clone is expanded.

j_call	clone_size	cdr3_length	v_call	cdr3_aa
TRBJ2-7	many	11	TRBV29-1	SGGDGVWAEQY
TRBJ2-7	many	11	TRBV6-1	ASSGTLPYEQY
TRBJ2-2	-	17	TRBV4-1	ASSPILAGVRFETGELF
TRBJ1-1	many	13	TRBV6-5	ASISLGGMNTEAF
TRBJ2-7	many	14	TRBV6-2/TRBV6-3	ASRARSGSSSYEQY
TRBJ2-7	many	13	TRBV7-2	ASSWGLAGGYEQY
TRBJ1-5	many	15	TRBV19	ASSPQNHRQGDQPQH
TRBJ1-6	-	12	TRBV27	ASTAGLRNSPLH
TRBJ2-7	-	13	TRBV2	ASKTPGTSTTRQY
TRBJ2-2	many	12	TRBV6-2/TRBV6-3	ASGNTGEAGELF
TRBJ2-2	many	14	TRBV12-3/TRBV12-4	ASSFRTSENTGELF
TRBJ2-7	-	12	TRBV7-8	ASSFGPQLGEQY
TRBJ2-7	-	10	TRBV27	ASSRNDNEQY
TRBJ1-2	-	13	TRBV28	ASSLRPGPSYGYT
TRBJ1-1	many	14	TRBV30	AWSLRTGLLGTEAF
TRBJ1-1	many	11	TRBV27	ASSLRVWTEAF
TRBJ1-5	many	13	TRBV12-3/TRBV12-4	ASTVGQGSNQPQH
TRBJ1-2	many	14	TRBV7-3	ASSLKPSGGGHGYT
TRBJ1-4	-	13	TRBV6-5	ASSYGDRLNEKLF
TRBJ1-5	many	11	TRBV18	ASSPGNVRPQH
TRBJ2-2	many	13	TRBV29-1	SVEGGRGATGELF
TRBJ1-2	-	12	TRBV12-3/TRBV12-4	ASSARQGVDGYT
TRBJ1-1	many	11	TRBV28	ASTPTANTEAF
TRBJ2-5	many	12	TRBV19	ASSGRTGRGTQY
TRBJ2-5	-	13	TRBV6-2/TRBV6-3	ASKNGGPYQETQY
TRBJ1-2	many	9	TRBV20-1	SATVNYGYT
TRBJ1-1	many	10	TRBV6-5	ASSTTGGSTF
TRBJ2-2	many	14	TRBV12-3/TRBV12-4	ASSLYSSGNTGELF
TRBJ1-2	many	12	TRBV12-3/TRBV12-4	ASSLGRGLYGYT
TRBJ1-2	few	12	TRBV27	ASSLSGQATGYT
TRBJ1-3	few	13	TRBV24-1	ATSAGTGPGNTIY
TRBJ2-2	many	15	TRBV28	ASSPSGGGLNTGELF
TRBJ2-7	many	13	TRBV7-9	ASSTLLAGEDEQY
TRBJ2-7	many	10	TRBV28	ASSQLWYEQY
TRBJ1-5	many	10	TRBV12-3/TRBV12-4	ASSSQNQPQH
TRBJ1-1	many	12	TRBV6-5	ASSYSLPNTEAF
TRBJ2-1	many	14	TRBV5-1	ASSHQGTSGRNEQF
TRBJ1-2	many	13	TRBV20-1	SARVEREINYGYT
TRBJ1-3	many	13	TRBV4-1	ASSQDRDSGNTIY